A single sample gave rise to the 2 T cell receptor beta chains below, sequenced in a study of cytomegalovirus exposure and HLA in healthy donors. Primers for the PCR totalled 60 Vbeta and 13 Jbeta. Clones were sequenced by immunoSEQ multiplex PCR, and TCRdb holds only the in-frame ones, with some missing. The sample lists some 180,000 clones, approximately 80% occurring once. Sequencing used PBMCs. Receptor source: a man between 18 and 35 years old in good health and CMV-seronegative.

V and J are TRBV5-1 and TRBJ1-1; D gene uncertain. This CDR3 contains 13 residues. V was trimmed by 4 bases and J by 4 bases, leaving 11 bases between them. Germline V gives CDR1 SGHRS, CDR2 YFSETQ. The CDR3 DNA reads as TGCGCCAGCAGCGCCGGGGAGTCCACTGAAGCTTTCTTT. Its protein product is CASSAGESTEAFF.

The J gene is TRBJ2-2, the V gene TRBV5-6; D possibly corresponds to TRBD1 (6 bases). Germline V gives CDR1 SGHDT, CDR2 YYEEEE. This CDR3 is 16 amino acids long. Trimming removed 4 bases from V and 4 bases from J, with 17 bases in between. The CDR3 reads CASSPLEGGLTGELFF. CDR3 coding DNA: TGTGCCAGCAGCCCCCTAGAAGGGGGTCTCACCGGGGAGCTGTTTTTT. Combining the CDR3 with reference TRBV5-6 and TRBJ2-2 gives the whole variable domain DAGVTQSPTHLIKTRGQQVTLRCSPKSGHDTVSWYQQALGQGPQFIFQYYEEEERQRGNFPDRFSGHQFPNYSSELNVNALLLGDSALYLCASSPLEGGLTGELFFGEGSRLTVL.